What follows are 27 T cell receptor beta chains derived from one specimen sequenced in a study of blood T cell repertoires in COVID-19. This table comes from immunoSEQ multiplex PCR, and its TCRdb copy is limited to in-frame clones, with some not included. The sample has about 140,000 clones; approximately 84% are singletons. Sequencing was done on a sample of peripheral blood. These receptors were taken from a woman older than 75 in a cohort sampled during active or convalescent COVID-19.

V and J are TRBV5-1 and TRBJ2-1; 11 positions match TRBD2. Germline V gene data show CDR1 as SGHRS and CDR2 as YFSETQ. The trim removed 4 bases at V and 3 bases at J, leaving 3 bases unmatched. This CDR3 region has 15 residues. The CDR3 reads CASSATSGGYNEQFF. In DNA, the CDR3 is TGCGCCAGCAGCGCCACTAGCGGGGGCTACAATGAGCAGTTCTTC.

The rearrangement joins TRBV3-1 (or the pseudogene TRBV3-2) to TRBJ2-4, with 11 bases fitting TRBD1. This CDR3 has 12 amino acids. Germline trimming cut 10 bases from V and 7 bases from J; bases unmatched to any gene: 3. Looked up from germline, CDR1 is LGHDT and CDR2 is YNNKEL (reference sequence). CDR3: CANGDRGNIQYF. Here the CDR3 DNA reads TGTGCCAACGGGGACAGGGGGAACATTCAGTACTTC.

The chain links TRBV10-1 to TRBJ1-2; the match to TRBD1 covers 7 bases. V was pared by 7 bases and J by 8 bases, with 10 bases of the junction left unmatched. The germline V gene has CDR1 WNHNN and CDR2 SYGVQD (reference sequence). The CDR3 consists of 13 residues. CDR3 region: CASNHRGGNGYTF. The CDR3 DNA reads as TGCGCCAGCAACCACAGGGGAGGAAACGGCTACACCTTC.

The chain has TRBV9 and TRBJ1-2; weak D call: TRBD1 (6 bases). Trimming cost V 3 bases and J 2 bases, with 14 bases left between them. The CDR3 spans 15 residues. Germline lookup yields CDR1 SGDLS and CDR2 YYNGEE. As DNA, the CDR3 is TGTGCCAGCAGCGCGCGGGGGCGAGGGAACTATGGCTACACCTTC. It encodes CASSARGRGNYGYTF.

This clone appeared a single time. The genes are TRBV2 and TRBJ2-7; TRBD1 matches at 9 bases. Germline V gene sequence: CDR1 SNHLY, CDR2 FYNNEI. The CDR3 length is 14 residues. With 8 bases clipped from V and 6 bases from J, the junction kept 11 bases outside the gene matches. The CDR3 sequence is CASGQGQGQGEQYF. CDR3 DNA: TGTGCCAGCGGCCAAGGACAGGGGCAGGGCGAGCAGTACTTC. Together with reference TRBV2 and TRBJ2-7, the CDR3 gives the full variable domain: EPEVTQTPSHQVTQMGQEVILRCVPISNHLYFYWYRQILGQKVEFLVSFYNNEISEKSEIFDDQFSVERPDGSNFTLKIRSTKLEDSAMYFCASGQGQGQGEQYFGPGTRLTVT.

CDR3 protein: CASRTPGTENTEAFF. As DNA, the CDR3 is TGTGCCAGCAGGACCCCCGGGACAGAGAACACTGAAGCTTTCTTT. The chain employs TRBV28 and TRBJ1-1; 7 nucleotides agree with TRBD1. Germline loops: CDR1 MDHEN, CDR2 SYDVKM. The CDR3 runs to 15 residues. After removal of 6 bases from V and 1 base from J, the junction contained 8 bases not matched to a gene.

The chain combines TRBV19 with TRBJ1-2, with D possibly matching TRBD1 (6 bases). The germline V gene encodes CDR1 LNHDA and CDR2 SQIVND (reference sequence). Trimming cost V 8 bases and J 2 bases, with 21 bases left between them. This CDR3 has 16 residues. The CDR3 spells CASEDPRGASNYGYTF. CDR3 sequence (DNA): TGTGCCAGTGAAGACCCGCGGGGGGCGTCGAACTATGGCTACACCTTC.

V is TRBV28 and J is TRBJ2-5; 9 bases fit TRBD1. Germline CDR1 and CDR2: MDHEN and SYDVKM. Trimming at V came to 4 bases and at J to 1 base, leaving 7 bases not matched to a gene. The CDR3 loop spans 16 amino acids. For the CDR3, the DNA is TGTGCCAGCAGTTCGACCGGGACAGGGTCCCAAGAGACCCAGTACTTC. Protein sequence: CASSSTGTGSQETQYF.

J is TRBJ1-2 and V is TRBV11-2; D is perhaps TRBD1 (5 bases). Germline CDR1 SGHAT, CDR2 FQNNGV. Trimming took off 5 bases at V and 7 bases at J, with 8 bases between the two ends. The CDR3 covers 11 residues. The CDR3 loop is CASSKTVGYTF. CDR3 DNA sequence: TGTGCCAGCAGCAAGACAGTTGGCTACACCTTC.

This clone was seen only a few times. The J gene is TRBJ1-6, the V gene TRBV6-2 or TRBV6-3; TRBD1 might be the D (5 bases). The germline V and J ends were trimmed by 0 bases and 0 bases, with 12 bases remaining between them. Germline loops: CDR1 MNHEY, CDR2 SVGEGT. The length of the CDR3 is 18 residues. The DNA of the CDR3 is TGTGCCAGCAGTTACTCGAGGTGGGGCAACTCCTATAATTCACCCCTCCACTTT. This encodes CASSYSRWGNSYNSPLHF.

This rearrangement joins TRBV6-4 to TRBJ2-1; 8 bases are a match to TRBD2. Germline loops: CDR1 MRHNA, CDR2 SNTAGT. This CDR3 contains 15 residues. V lost 6 bases and J lost 3; bases outside the gene matches: 7. DNA of the CDR3: TGTGCCAGCAGCAATAGCGGGGATCGCTACAATGAGCAGTTCTTC. It specifies CASSNSGDRYNEQFF.

The rearrangement uses TRBV7-2 and TRBJ2-7; 8 bases map to TRBD2. CDR1 is SGHTA, CDR2 FQGNSA, per germline. Unmatched junction bases numbered 2, after V lost 1 base and J lost 3 bases. The CDR3 runs to 14 residues. CDR3 nucleotide sequence: TGTGCCAGCAGCTTAGTAGCGGGGATCTACGAGCAGTACTTC. This encodes CASSLVAGIYEQYF.

The rearrangement uses TRBV7-8 and TRBJ2-3; D gene ambiguous. This CDR3 spans 13 amino acids. V lost 3 bases and J 2 bases, leaving 6 bases between the germline ends. Germline V CDR1 and CDR2: SGHVS, FQNEAQ. CDR3 protein: CASSLTHTDTQYF. CDR3 DNA sequence: TGTGCCAGCAGCTTGACTCACACAGATACGCAGTATTTT.

The gene calls are TRBV18 and TRBJ1-1; no clear D gene. Germline CDR1 and CDR2: KGHSH and LQKENI. The CDR3 runs 12 residues. Trimming left V 6 bases short and J 4 bases short, with 9 bases between. In nucleotides, the CDR3 is TGTGCCAGCTCCTCGTATATCACTGAAGCTTTCTTT. This sequence encodes CASSSYITEAFF.

This clone came up once. The gene calls are TRBV7-2 and TRBJ1-2; a weak D match, TRBD1 (5 bases). Deletions cut 3 bases from V and 7 bases from J, with 9 bases between. The CDR3 extends over 12 amino acids. The germline V gene has CDR1 SGHTA and CDR2 FQGNSA. This CDR3 reads CASSFRGGGYTF. CDR3 nucleotides: TGTGCCAGCAGCTTTAGGGGAGGTGGCTACACCTTC.

For this clone: Within the sample, other DNA sequences also encode this same CDR3. J is TRBJ1-1 and V is TRBV12-3 or TRBV12-4; D remains unclear. Trimming removed 3 bases at V and 1 base at J, with 6 bases between. The CDR3 extends over 13 amino acids. The CDR3 DNA reads as TGTGCCAGCAGTTTGCTAAGGAACACTGAAGCTTTCTTT. Its protein product is CASSLLRNTEAFF.

The V call is TRBV5-6, the J call TRBJ1-2, with TRBD1 matching 9 bases. Unmatched junction bases numbered 2, after V lost 4 bases and J lost 7 bases. Germline V CDR1 and CDR2: SGHDT, YYEEEE. The CDR3 has 12 residues. The CDR3, as DNA: TGTGCCAGCAGCAGGACAGGGGTTGGCTACACCTTC. Amino acids: CASSRTGVGYTF.

The CDR3 is CASSLWGKGAQHF. CDR3 bases: TGTGCCAGCAGCTTGTGGGGAAAAGGGGCCCAGCATTTT. The rearrangement joins TRBV5-6 to TRBJ1-5; possible D gene TRBD1, 5 bases. The CDR3 length is 13 residues. Germline V lookup: CDR1 SGHDT, CDR2 YYEEEE. Trimming removed 1 base at V and 11 bases at J, with 13 bases between.

This chain connects TRBV5-1 to TRBJ2-1; maybe TRBD1 (5 bases). V was clipped by 4 bases and J by 0 bases, with 11 bases between them. The germline CDR1 and CDR2 sequences are SGHRS and YFSETQ. The CDR3 is made up of 15 amino acids. For the CDR3, the DNA is TGCGCCAGCAGCATACAGGTGAGCTCCTACAATGAGCAGTTCTTC. Translated: CASSIQVSSYNEQFF.

The chain recombines TRBV10-3 with TRBJ1-2; TRBD1 aligns across 10 bases. CDR3 length: 15 amino acids. Looked up from germline, CDR1 is ENHRY and CDR2 is SYGVKD. Losses at the gene ends were 4 bases for V and 2 bases for J; bases not matched to a gene: 4. The CDR3, as DNA: TGTGCCATCAGTGCCCGGGGACAGGGGAACTATGGCTACACCTTC. Translation: CAISARGQGNYGYTF.

This clone was observed a handful of times. The chain combines TRBV4-2 with TRBJ1-1; TRBD1 is a possible D gene (6 bases). V was clipped by 2 bases and J by 1 base, with 11 bases between them. The CDR3 runs 15 residues. CDR1 LGHNA and CDR2 YNFKEQ come from the germline V gene. This CDR3 reads CASSQYWTANTEAFF. The CDR3 nucleotides are TGTGCCAGCAGCCAATACTGGACAGCGAACACTGAAGCTTTCTTT.

Here the CDR3 reads CASSGQGELQPQHF. Here the CDR3 DNA reads TGTGCCAGCAGCGGACAGGGGGAACTGCAGCCCCAGCATTTT. This chain uses TRBV6-5 with TRBJ1-5; TRBD1 aligns across 10 bases. The V gene end was trimmed by 6 bases and the J gene end by 7 bases; junction bases not matched to a gene: 6. CDR3 length: 14 residues. CDR1 MNHEY and CDR2 SVGAGI come from the germline V gene.

This clone has only a few counts. This chain connects TRBV6-5 to TRBJ1-1; 8 bases fit TRBD1. V lost 8 bases to trimming and J lost 8 bases; unmatched junction nucleotides: 10. The CDR3 extends over 13 amino acids. Germline lookup yields CDR1 MNHEY and CDR2 SVGAGI. The CDR3 region has the DNA TGTGCCAGCGCTAATTCAGGGGGCCTCGAAGCTTTCTTT. This sequence encodes CASANSGGLEAFF.

The rearrangement joins TRBV19 to TRBJ2-2, with D unresolved. V gave up 5 bases and J gave up 5 bases, with 6 bases separating them. Per the germline V gene, CDR1 is LNHDA and CDR2 is SQIVND (reference sequence). CDR3 length equals 12 residues. CDR3 DNA: TGTGCCAGTAGTCAACGGACCGGGGAGCTGTTTTTT. It encodes CASSQRTGELFF.

The chain carries TRBV14 and TRBJ1-6; no reliable D call. V was shortened by 4 bases and J by 4 bases, with 8 bases between the two germline ends. The CDR3 contains 14 residues. Per the germline V gene, CDR1 is SGHDN and CDR2 is FVKESK. The CDR3 sequence is CASSPGGYNSPLHF. In DNA, the CDR3 is TGTGCCAGCAGCCCTGGCGGTTATAATTCACCCCTCCACTTT.

The chain employs TRBV4-3 and TRBJ2-5; possibly TRBD2 for D (6 bases). The CDR3 is made up of 13 amino acids. Germline loops: CDR1 LGHNA, CDR2 YSLEER. V shed 3 bases and J shed 2 bases, with 7 bases lying between them. Here the CDR3 reads CASSQGLQETQYF. As DNA, the CDR3 is TGCGCCAGCAGCCAGGGACTTCAAGAGACCCAGTACTTC.

The rearrangement uses TRBV3-1 (or the pseudogene TRBV3-2) and TRBJ2-2; tentatively, D is TRBD2 (7 bases). V lost 4 bases and J lost 4, with 16 bases in between. The CDR3 totals 16 residues. CDR1 is LGHDT and CDR2 is YNNKEL in the germline V gene (reference sequence). CDR3 DNA: TGTGCCAGCAGCCGAGTAGGGGGGGCGGCCACCGGGGAGCTGTTTTTT. Encoded protein: CASSRVGGAATGELFF.